Below are 23 T cell receptor beta chains sequenced from a single sample in a study of metastatic and nonmetastatic thyroid tumors (TCRdb year 2020). Libraries came from PCR. Sequenced on an Illumina HiSeq 4000. Starting from the raw public reads, TCRdb applied fastp trimming at Q25, assembled clones with MiXCR and retained in-frame beta chains. This sample has 11,000 to 15,000 clones in its table, and 20% to 30% of those were observed once. Roughly 9.7% of the sample rests with the top ten. Before undergoing thyroid surgery, none of the patients had been given any kind of treatment. The source material was tumor tissue. These receptors all come from a female donor with papillary thyroid cancer or a benign thyroid nodule (not recorded which). Some clones in this sample may be carry-over from other donors' samples.

This clone was detected only a few times. The chain employs TRBV6-4 and TRBJ1-2; perhaps TRBD1 as D (6 bases). Trimming took off 7 bases at V and 7 bases at J, with 19 bases between the two ends. There are 14 residues in the CDR3. The germline CDR1 and CDR2 sequences are MRHNA and SNTAGT. CDR3 region: CASTLQGAQSGYTF. For the CDR3, the DNA is TGTGCCAGCACCTTACAGGGCGCGCAATCTGGCTACACCTTC.

The CDR3 nucleotides read TGTGCCATCGCTCTGACATGGGGCTTCGGAGATACGCAGTATTTT. Translating it yields CAIALTWGFGDTQYF. The chain links TRBV10-3 to TRBJ2-3; D possibly corresponds to TRBD1 (5 bases). The CDR3 length is 15 residues. The V end lost 8 bases, the J end lost 5 bases, and 20 bases lay between the germline ends. CDR1 is ENHRY, CDR2 SYGVKD, per germline.

This clone was found many times. The gene calls are TRBV5-6 and TRBJ1-4; the D gene is possibly TRBD1 (5 bases). V lost 4 bases and J lost 8, with 18 bases in between. Germline V CDR1 and CDR2: SGHDT, YYEEEE. The CDR3 has 15 amino acids. CDR3 protein: CASSPRWDHDEKLFF. For the CDR3, the DNA is TGTGCCAGCAGCCCTAGGTGGGACCACGACGAAAAACTGTTTTTT.

By share of the sample, this clone is medium-sized. The chain joins TRBV24-1 to TRBJ2-7; perhaps TRBD2 as D (5 bases). The CDR3 loop spans 16 amino acids. Germline lookup yields CDR1 KGHDR and CDR2 SFDVKD. V was trimmed by 4 bases and J by 0 bases, leaving 15 bases between them. The CDR3 here is CATSDPRASDSYEQYF. CDR3 sequence (DNA): TGTGCCACCAGTGACCCGAGGGCTTCGGACTCCTACGAGCAGTACTTC.

This clone was detected a few times. The rearrangement uses TRBV28 and TRBJ2-7; possible D gene TRBD2, 5 bases. V lost 6 bases and J 6 bases, leaving 21 bases between the germline ends. Germline V gene sequence: CDR1 MDHEN, CDR2 SYDVKM. The CDR3 extends over 15 amino acids. The CDR3 loop reads CASSPPSEGKFEQYF. CDR3 nucleotide sequence: TGTGCCAGCAGCCCCCCTAGTGAGGGCAAATTCGAGCAGTACTTC. The whole variable domain, remainder taken from reference TRBV28 and TRBJ2-7, is DVKVTQSSRYLVKRTGEKVFLECVQDMDHENMFWYRQDPGLGLRLIYFSYDVKMKEKGDIPEGYSVSREKKERFSLILESASTNQTSMYLCASSPPSEGKFEQYFGPGTRLTVT.

This clone qualifies as medium-sized. The V and J genes are TRBV5-6 and TRBJ2-3; 13 bases fit TRBD2. There are 16 residues in the CDR3. The germline V gene encodes CDR1 SGHDT and CDR2 YYEEEE. The ends lost 1 base at V and 4 bases at J; junction bases unmatched: 3. As DNA, the CDR3 is TGTGCCAGCAGCTTGAGACTAGCGGGAGGAGCAGATACGCAGTATTTT. Amino acid sequence: CASSLRLAGGADTQYF.

This clone was detected ten times or more. The rearrangement links TRBV19 to TRBJ2-1; D possibly uses TRBD1 or TRBD2 (5 bases each). Germline V gene data show CDR1 as LNHDA and CDR2 as SQIVND (reference sequence). Deletions cut 1 base from V and 0 bases from J, with 19 bases between. The CDR3 loop spans 19 amino acids. The CDR3 region has the DNA TGTGCCAGTAGTATAGGGGGGACGCGAATTCACAGCTCCTACAATGAGCAGTTCTTC. Protein sequence: CASSIGGTRIHSSYNEQFF.

The J gene is TRBJ2-5, the V gene TRBV20-1, with 8 positions matching TRBD2. Germline-derived CDR1 and CDR2 are DFQATT and SNEGSKA (reference sequence). The CDR3 length is 18 residues. Trimming took 7 bases from V and 4 from J; bases not matched to a gene: 23. The CDR3 spells CSVQSRWAGGRLLETQYF. Written as DNA, the CDR3 is TGCAGTGTTCAATCCCGTTGGGCGGGAGGCCGATTGTTAGAGACCCAGTACTTC.

This clone was detected many times. A much larger clone differs by one base, so this may be a read error. This chain connects TRBV12-3 or TRBV12-4 to TRBJ2-7, with D maybe TRBD2 (5 bases). V dropped 6 bases and J dropped 7 bases, with 16 bases sitting between them. This CDR3 has 13 residues. The DNA of the CDR3 is TGTGCCAGCAGCTTTAGCGTGAGTGGTGAGCAGTACTTC. This translates into CASSFSVSGEQYF.

This clone was detected a few times. At one of its ends the junction is not consistent with the germline gene, which may arise from a read error. This rearrangement joins TRBV6-1 to TRBJ1-5; no reliable D call. Germline CDR1 reads MNHNS; CDR2 reads SASEGT. The CDR3 runs 15 residues. The CDR3 reads CASRWEGDSNQPQNF. The CDR3 DNA follows: TGTGCCAGCAGGTGGGAAGGAGATAGCAATCAGCCCCAGAATTTT.

Comments on this clone: It may be a read error: a sequence one base away is much more abundant. The J gene is TRBJ1-3, the V gene TRBV5-4; maybe TRBD1 (6 bases). The CDR3 sequence is 15 residues long. The germline CDR1 and CDR2 sequences are SGHNT and YYREEE (reference sequence). V lost 4 bases to trimming and J lost 4 bases, with 15 bases between them. CDR3 nucleotides: TGTGCCAGCAGCCGGGACATCCAATTCGGAAACACCATATATTTT. Its translation is CASSRDIQFGNTIYF. The full variable domain, completed using reference TRBV5-4 and TRBJ1-3, is ETGVTQSPTHLIKTRGQQVTLRCSSQSGHNTVSWYQQALGQGPQFIFQYYREEENGRGNFPPRFSGLQFPNYSSELNVNALELDDSALYLCASSRDIQFGNTIYFGEGSWLTVV.

The J gene is TRBJ2-3, the V gene TRBV11-2; tentative D call: TRBD1 (6 bases). CDR1 is SGHAT and CDR2 is FQNNGV in the germline V gene. With 5 bases removed from V and 6 bases from J, the gap between germline ends came to 24 bases. The CDR3 loop spans 17 amino acids. The CDR3 loop reads CASSPSSGTWGIDTQYF. CDR3 in DNA: TGTGCCAGCAGCCCGAGCAGTGGGACATGGGGTATTGATACGCAGTATTTT.

In this sample, this clone is medium-sized. J is TRBJ2-2 and V is TRBV24-1; tentatively, D is TRBD2 (5 bases). V gave up 3 bases and J gave up 0 bases, with 10 bases separating them. The CDR3 length is 16 residues. Germline CDR1 reads KGHDR; CDR2 reads SFDVKD. In nucleotides, the CDR3 is TGTGCCACCAGTGATACCGGGGAAACGAACACCGGGGAGCTGTTTTTT. As protein: CATSDTGETNTGELFF.

This clone turned up a few times. This chain uses TRBV12-3 or TRBV12-4 with TRBJ2-5; possibly TRBD2 for D (5 bases). The CDR3 extends over 13 amino acids. With 0 bases removed from V and 4 bases from J, the gap between germline ends came to 6 bases. The CDR3 is CASSLAGVETQYF. The CDR3 bases are TGTGCCAGCAGTTTAGCCGGGGTAGAGACCCAGTACTTC.

CDR3: CASSYHWWGQDNEKLFF. CDR3 in DNA: TGTGCCAGCAGTTACCACTGGTGGGGACAGGATAATGAAAAACTGTTTTTT. V usage is TRBV6-5 and J usage is TRBJ1-4, with 8 bases lining up with TRBD1. CDR3 length: 17 residues. V was pared by 2 bases and J by 4 bases, with 9 bases of the junction left unmatched. Germline lookup yields CDR1 MNHEY and CDR2 SVGAGI.

This clone showed up many times. This chain uses TRBV6-1 with TRBJ2-2; D not certain. Trimming removed 7 bases at V and 7 bases at J, with 25 bases between. CDR1 and CDR2 from the germline V gene are MNHNS and SASEGT. The CDR3 has 17 amino acids. CDR3 DNA: TGTGCCAGCAAACCCCTTAAGTCTCTTGGGCTCAGCGGGGAGCTGTTTTTT. It yields the protein CASKPLKSLGLSGELFF.

J is TRBJ1-1 and V is TRBV11-1; TRBD1 is a possible D gene (5 bases). Germline V gene sequence: CDR1 SGHAT, CDR2 FQDESV (reference sequence). This CDR3 has 16 residues. V lost 2 bases, J lost 1 base, and 14 bases lay in between. As DNA, the CDR3 is TGTGCCAGCAGCTTAATTGGGGACCGATGGAACACTGAAGCTTTCTTT. Its translation is CASSLIGDRWNTEAFF.

Relative to its sample, this clone is medium-sized. The rearrangement joins TRBV24-1 to TRBJ1-1; D is possibly TRBD1 (5 bases). CDR1 and CDR2 from the germline V gene are KGHDR and SFDVKD. This CDR3 comprises 12 residues. Trimming shortened V by 9 bases and J by 1 base, and 8 bases separated the two germline ends. In DNA, the CDR3 is TGTGCCACCTGGGACGGGAACACTGAAGCTTTCTTT. This encodes CATWDGNTEAFF.

The chain couples TRBV30 to TRBJ2-7; 7 nucleotides align to TRBD1. The germline gives CDR1 GTSNPN, CDR2 SVGIG (reference sequence). This CDR3 is 14 amino acids long. Trimming took 1 base from V and 2 from J; bases not matched to a gene: 5. In nucleotides, the CDR3 is TGTGCCTGGAGTGCCTCCGGGACAGCCTACGAGCAGTACTTC. It codes for CAWSASGTAYEQYF.

This clone was observed at least ten times. J is TRBJ1-5 and V is TRBV20-1, with D possibly matching TRBD1 (6 bases). Trimming took 2 bases from V and 6 from J, leaving 14 bases between them. CDR3 length: 14 amino acids. Germline assignment: CDR1 DFQATT and CDR2 SNEGSKA (reference sequence). The DNA of the CDR3 is TGCAGTGCTAGATCTTTACAGGGAGGTCAGCCCCAGCATTTT. It yields the protein CSARSLQGGQPQHF.

The chain couples TRBV6-2 or TRBV6-3 to TRBJ2-7; unclear D gene. The CDR3 runs 14 residues. Trimming pared 2 bases from V and 5 bases from J, leaving 13 bases between. Per the germline V gene, CDR1 is MNHEY and CDR2 is SVGEGT. The CDR3 loop is CASSYKGIGNEQYF. DNA of the CDR3: TGTGCCAGCAGTTACAAGGGAATAGGGAACGAGCAGTACTTC.

This clone was counted many times. The V gene is TRBV2, the J gene TRBJ2-3; 12 bases align to TRBD2. The CDR3 has 15 amino acids. V lost 7 bases, J lost 2 bases, and 4 bases stayed unmatched. Germline V gene lookup returns CDR1 SNHLY and CDR2 FYNNEI. CDR3 amino acids: CASNGLAGFTDTQYF. The CDR3 region has the DNA TGTGCCAGCAATGGACTAGCGGGGTTCACAGATACGCAGTATTTT.

This clone has at least ten counts. The chain has TRBV4-1 and TRBJ2-3; D might be TRBD1 (5 bases). The CDR3 consists of 14 residues. V was trimmed by 5 bases and J by 2 bases, leaving 11 bases between them. CDR1 is MGHRA, CDR2 YSYEKL, per germline. CDR3 residues: CASSEGVVTDTQYF. In nucleotides, the CDR3 is TGCGCCAGCAGCGAAGGGGTTGTCACAGATACGCAGTATTTT.